This TCR beta chain was sequenced for a study of blood T cells in healthy people across ages. Points from the study as a whole: A strong correlation was found between TCR beta diversity and the percentage of naive T cells.

V lost 11 bases and J lost 6; bases outside the gene matches: 6. The CDR3 loop spans 12 amino acids. Germline assignment: CDR1 MDHEN and CDR2 SYDVKM. Primed by a sample-barcoded 5' primer and a J-beta primer mix, a second PCR proceeded for roughly 6 to 12 cycles. Via MiXCR, TCRdb re-called the 5' RACE reads, giving one row per CDR3 protein. The sample has about a million distinct CDR3 sequences; roughly two fifths are singletons. Regarding this clonotype: The antigen remains unidentified.

The chain recombines TRBV28 with TRBJ1-4; 7 bases match TRBD1. This TCR came from a man between 18 and 29 years old in good health. Sequenced sample: blood. The CDR3 protein is CASGTAYEKLFF. The CDR3 DNA reads as TGTGCCTCCGGGACAGCATATGAAAAACTGTTTTTT.